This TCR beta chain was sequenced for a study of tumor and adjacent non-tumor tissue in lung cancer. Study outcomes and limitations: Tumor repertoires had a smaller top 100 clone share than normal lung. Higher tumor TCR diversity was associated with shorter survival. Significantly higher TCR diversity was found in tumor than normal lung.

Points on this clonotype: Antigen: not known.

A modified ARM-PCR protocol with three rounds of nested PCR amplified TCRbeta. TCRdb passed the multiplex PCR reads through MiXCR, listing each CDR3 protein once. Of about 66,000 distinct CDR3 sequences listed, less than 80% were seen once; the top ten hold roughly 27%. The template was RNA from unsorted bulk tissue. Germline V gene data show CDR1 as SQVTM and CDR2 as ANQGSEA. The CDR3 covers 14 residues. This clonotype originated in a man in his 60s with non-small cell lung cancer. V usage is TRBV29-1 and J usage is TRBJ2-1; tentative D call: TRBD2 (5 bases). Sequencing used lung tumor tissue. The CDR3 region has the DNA TGCAACCTTGAAGGCGGGCAGGAGTACAATGAGCAGTTCTTC. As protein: CNLEGGQEYNEQFF.